Each of the 18 T cell receptor beta chains below was sequenced from the same sample in a study of blood T cells in healthy people across ages. The second PCR ran roughly 7 to 12 cycles with a sample-barcoded 5' primer and J-beta primers. MiXCR, run by TCRdb on the 5' RACE reads, gives a single entry per CDR3 protein. The sample carries 800,000 to 950,000 distinct CDR3 sequences, roughly 35% recorded once. Sequenced input: blood. These receptors were obtained from a man between 18 and 35 years old in good health.

At least ten counts were recorded for this clonotype. DNA of the CDR3: TGCAGTGCTAGGGCTAGCGGGGGCCCCTCCTACAATGAGCAGTTCTTC. It encodes CSARASGGPSYNEQFF. The rearrangement uses TRBV20-1 and TRBJ2-1; 10 bases fit TRBD2. The junction had 5 bases not matched to a gene; V was cut back by 3 bases and J by 0 bases. The CDR3 length is 16 residues. Per germline, CDR1 DFQATT and CDR2 SNEGSKA (reference sequence).

The gene calls are TRBV30 and TRBJ2-1, with 7 nucleotides matching TRBD2. Germline CDR1 GTSNPN, CDR2 SVGIG (reference sequence). The CDR3 contains 15 residues. V lost 0 bases to trimming and J lost 2 bases; unmatched junction nucleotides: 4. Here the CDR3 reads CAWSVQAGTYNEQFF. CDR3 nucleotide sequence: TGTGCCTGGAGTGTACAAGCGGGGACCTACAATGAGCAGTTCTTC.

The chain employs TRBV7-9 and TRBJ1-1; D is possibly TRBD1 (5 bases). V lost 1 base to trimming and J lost 1 base, with 16 bases between them. The CDR3 sequence is 17 residues long. Germline V gene lookup returns CDR1 SEHNR and CDR2 FQNEAQ (reference sequence). The CDR3 reads CASSLGFGGRENTEAFF. In DNA, the CDR3 is TGTGCCAGCAGCTTAGGCTTTGGAGGCAGGGAGAACACTGAAGCTTTCTTT.

This clonotype showed up many times. The rearrangement links TRBV20-1 to TRBJ2-5; D is uncertain. The V gene's germline CDR1 is DFQATT and CDR2 SNEGSKA (reference sequence). V was pared by 4 bases and J by 2 bases, with 8 bases between. The CDR3 has 12 residues. The CDR3 sequence is CSANVRQETQYF. The CDR3 region has the DNA TGCAGTGCTAACGTGCGGCAAGAGACCCAGTACTTC.

CDR3 nucleotides: TGCGCCAGCAGCCGAGTTACTAGGTCGGAGGAGCAGTTCTTC. Translation: CASSRVTRSEEQFF. The chain is built from TRBV4-3 and TRBJ2-1; D perhaps matches TRBD2 (5 bases). The V and J ends lost 4 bases and 10 bases respectively, with 17 bases between them. Germline V gene data show CDR1 as LGHNA and CDR2 as YSLEER. This CDR3 region has 14 residues.

The genes are TRBV30 and TRBJ1-2; 10 bases are a match to TRBD1. Germline V lookup: CDR1 GTSNPN, CDR2 SVGIG (reference sequence). After removal of 3 bases from V and 4 bases from J, the junction contained 5 bases not matched to a gene. The CDR3 has 14 residues. For the CDR3, the DNA is TGTGCCTGGAGCCGGGACAGGGGCCCCTATGGCTACACCTTC. This encodes CAWSRDRGPYGYTF.

The V call is TRBV5-1, the J call TRBJ1-1, with a possible D match to TRBD1 (5 bases). Germline V gives CDR1 SGHRS, CDR2 YFSETQ. This CDR3 spans 15 amino acids. The V gene lost 0 bases and the J gene lost 0 bases, with 9 bases spanning the gap. CDR3 residues: CASSLDTGLNTEAFF. The CDR3 DNA sequence: TGCGCCAGCAGCTTGGACACAGGCTTGAACACTGAAGCTTTCTTT.

This clonotype occurred many times. The chain recombines TRBV20-1 with TRBJ1-2; 9 positions match TRBD1. V trimming: 4 bases; J trimming: 3 bases; junction bases outside the gene matches: 6. Germline loops: CDR1 DFQATT, CDR2 SNEGSKA (reference sequence). CDR3 length: 14 amino acids. The CDR3 reads CSATPGQGHYGYTF. CDR3 bases: TGCAGTGCTACCCCGGGACAGGGTCACTATGGCTACACCTTC.

This rearrangement joins TRBV2 to TRBJ1-1; no clear D. The V gene lost 7 bases and the J gene lost 7 bases, with 16 bases spanning the gap. This CDR3 has 13 amino acids. Germline V gene sequence: CDR1 SNHLY, CDR2 FYNNEI. CDR3 bases: TGTGCCAGCACTTCTGATTCCCGAGGTGAAGCTTTCTTT. Translated, it gives CASTSDSRGEAFF.

Concerning this clonotype itself: A much larger clone differs by one base, so this may be a read error. This chain links TRBV7-2 with TRBJ1-2; tentatively, D is TRBD1 (6 bases). V lost 1 base and J lost 5, with 14 bases in between. The CDR3 consists of 15 residues. Germline lookup yields CDR1 SGHTA and CDR2 FQGNSA. The CDR3 spells CASSLGGGPMYGYTF. The CDR3 region has the DNA TGTGCCAGCAGCTTAGGGGGGGGGCCGATGTATGGCTACACCTTC.

This clonotype was counted at least ten times. The rearrangement links TRBV30 to TRBJ2-7; D not certain. The V gene lost 3 bases and the J gene lost 0 bases, with 9 bases spanning the gap. CDR1 is GTSNPN and CDR2 is SVGIG in the germline V gene (reference sequence). The CDR3 totals 13 residues. CDR3 DNA sequence: TGTGCCTGGAGACGGCAACCCTCCTACGAGCAGTACTTC. Amino acid sequence: CAWRRQPSYEQYF.

This clonotype was observed a handful of times. CDR3 protein: CASSADREQFF. The DNA of the CDR3 is TGTGCCAGCAGCGCGGACAGGGAGCAGTTCTTC. The chain uses TRBV7-9 and TRBJ2-1; TRBD1 matches at 7 bases. This CDR3 contains 11 residues. V lost 5 bases, J lost 10 bases, and 2 bases stayed unmatched. CDR1 SEHNR and CDR2 FQNEAQ come from the germline V gene (reference sequence). Full variable domain (outside the CDR3, taken from reference TRBV7-9 and TRBJ2-1): DTGVSQNPRHKITKRGQNVTFRCDPISEHNRLYWYRQTLGQGPEFLTYFQNEAQLEKSRLLSDRFSAERPKGSFSTLEIQRTEQGDSAMYLCASSADREQFFGPGTRLTVL.

This clonotype was detected a few times. The J gene is TRBJ2-2, the V gene TRBV4-3, with TRBD1 as a possible D gene (5 bases). CDR1 and CDR2 from the germline V gene are LGHNA and YSLEER. The CDR3 totals 17 residues. Trimming stripped 4 bases from V and 2 bases from J, with 17 bases between. CDR3 loop: CASSLGIRADNTGELFF. The DNA of the CDR3 is TGCGCCAGCAGCCTAGGGATCAGGGCCGATAACACCGGGGAGCTGTTTTTT.

Points on this clonotype: One base away lies a much larger clone, so this may be a sequencing read error. The rearrangement uses TRBV4-1 and TRBJ2-1; D perhaps matches TRBD1 (6 bases). The DNA end lines up better with TRBJ2-7; the J call may be wrong. This CDR3 is 16 amino acids long. CDR1 is MGHRA, CDR2 YSYEKL, per germline. CDR3 nucleotide sequence: TGCGCCAGCAGCCACGCTGGCGACACGAGGGACAATGAGCAGTACTTC. It translates to CASSHAGDTRDNEQYF.

This clonotype was seen more than once but under ten times. This chain links TRBV7-9 with TRBJ2-7; D assignment may be TRBD1 or TRBD2 (5 bases each). Germline V gene lookup returns CDR1 SEHNR and CDR2 FQNEAQ (reference sequence). V lost 3 bases and J 7 bases, leaving 19 bases between the germline ends. This CDR3 spans 15 amino acids. The CDR3 DNA is TGTGCCAGCAGCTTCCTAAGCTCGGGGCAGGTTGAGCAGTACTTC. Amino acids: CASSFLSSGQVEQYF.

The V and J genes are TRBV20-1 and TRBJ1-6, with a weak D call TRBD1 (6 bases). This CDR3 comprises 17 residues. With 5 bases removed from V and 0 bases from J, the gap between germline ends came to 17 bases. Looked up from germline, CDR1 is DFQATT and CDR2 is SNEGSKA (reference sequence). CDR3 coding DNA: TGCAGTGCTTCCGGGATAGGGGGTCGCTCCTATAATTCACCCCTCCACTTT. Its translation is CSASGIGGRSYNSPLHF.

In this sample, this clonotype turned up many times. The chain recombines TRBV20-1 with TRBJ1-6; D may be TRBD1 (6 bases). Germline-derived CDR1 and CDR2 are DFQATT and SNEGSKA (reference sequence). The CDR3 is 13 amino acids. Trimming took off 4 bases at V and 8 bases at J, with 12 bases between the two ends. The CDR3 loop reads CSATPDRHSPLHF. The CDR3 DNA is TGCAGTGCTACCCCGGACAGACATTCACCCCTCCACTTT.

A few counts support this clonotype. The rearrangement joins TRBV6-2 or TRBV6-3 to TRBJ1-5; D ambiguous. This CDR3 has 18 amino acids. Germline assignment: CDR1 MNHEY and CDR2 SVGEGT. Trimming pared 2 bases from V and 2 bases from J, leaving 19 bases between. The DNA for the CDR3 is TGTGCCAGCAGTTACCCGGCCGAGCTCGTTGGGCGCAATCAGCCCCAGCATTTT. Protein: CASSYPAELVGRNQPQHF.